One sample yielded the 14 T cell receptor beta chains listed below, sequenced in a study of breast tumors, draining lymph nodes, adjacent tissues. TCRdb independently ran MiXCR on the multiplex PCR reads; one entry per CDR3 protein. The sample has approximately 300,000 distinct CDR3 sequences, over 25% seen once; the top ten hold 0.85% to 1.2%. Axillary draining lymph nodes of breast cancer patients supplied the node samples. Specimen: axillary lymph node tissue. Every receptor here comes from a female donor with breast cancer. Some clones in this sample may be carry-over from other donors' samples.

In this sample, this clonotype turned up many times. The chain uses TRBV7-2 and TRBJ2-1, with TRBD2 identical over 8 bases. The CDR3 contains 17 residues. Per germline, CDR1 SGHTA and CDR2 FQGNSA. The J segment lost 4 bases and the V segment lost 5 bases, leaving 13 bases of the junction unmatched. In DNA form, the CDR3 reads TGTGCCAGCAGCCCTTGGGCCCTACTAGCGGATTACAATGAGCAGTTCTTC. It codes for CASSPWALLADYNEQFF.

The gene calls are TRBV12-3 or TRBV12-4 and TRBJ2-2; D is perhaps TRBD2 (6 bases). The CDR3 has 15 residues. The V gene lost 3 bases and the J gene lost 1 base, with 9 bases spanning the gap. CDR3 bases: TGTGCCAGCAGTTTCGCGGGAAAGAACACCGGGGAGCTGTTTTTT. As protein: CASSFAGKNTGELFF.

This clonotype was counted between two and nine times. This clone may be a read error of a much larger clone one base away. V gene TRBV20-1 combines with J gene TRBJ1-2; unclear D gene. Trimming stripped 0 bases from V and 4 bases from J, with 15 bases between. CDR3 length: 15 residues. Germline lookup yields CDR1 DFQATT and CDR2 SNEGSKA (reference sequence). The CDR3 region is CSARDPSRETYGYTF. CDR3 DNA sequence: TGCAGTGCTAGAGACCCCTCGAGGGAGACCTATGGCTACACCTTC.

This clonotype came up many times. A read error is possible here, since a much larger clone lies one base away. The genes are TRBV15 and TRBJ1-4; a weak D match, TRBD1 (6 bases). This CDR3 has 14 residues. Per germline, CDR1 LNHNV and CDR2 YYDKDF (reference sequence). CDR3 loop: CATSRDVQGQKLSF. The DNA for the CDR3 is TGTGCCACCAGCAGAGATGTACAGGGACAAAAACTGTCTTTT.

This clonotype has ten or more counts. The chain couples TRBV10-2 to TRBJ2-7; TRBD2 matches 7 bases. The V and J ends lost 8 bases and 1 base, in that order; junction bases with no gene match: 11. CDR1 is WSHSY, CDR2 SAAADI, per germline. This CDR3 spans 15 amino acids. The CDR3 DNA follows: TGCGCCAGCGGTTTGGTGGGAGGGACTTCCTACGAGCAGTACTTC. It specifies CASGLVGGTSYEQYF.

Turning to this clonotype: Possible read error: a much larger clone is one base away. V is TRBV5-1 and J is TRBJ2-2; the match to TRBD2 covers 8 bases. Trimming cost V 4 bases and J 5 bases; bases outside gene matches: 13. From germline, CDR1 is SGHRS and CDR2 YFSETQ. This CDR3 contains 17 residues. The chain's CDR3 is CASSTRTSRGHTGELFF. DNA for the CDR3: TGCGCCAGCAGCACACGGACTAGCCGGGGCCATACCGGGGAGCTGTTTTTT.

The table lists this clonotype with many counts. The gene calls are TRBV6-5 and TRBJ2-2; TRBD2 agrees at 11 bases. V lost 6 bases and J lost 3; bases outside the gene matches: 6. This CDR3 region has 16 residues. The germline V gene encodes CDR1 MNHEY and CDR2 SVGAGI. The CDR3 region is CASRSGTSGYTGELFF. The DNA of the CDR3 is TGTGCCAGCAGGAGCGGGACTAGCGGCTACACCGGGGAGCTGTTTTTT.

There are many counts of this clonotype. This chain links TRBV7-2 with TRBJ1-5, with D perhaps TRBD1 (6 bases). V was cut by 5 bases and J by 3 bases, with 11 bases left in between. This CDR3 is built from 14 residues. In germline, CDR1 is SGHTA, CDR2 FQGNSA. CDR3 amino acids: CASSHMGANQPQHF. The CDR3 nucleotides read TGTGCCAGCAGCCACATGGGGGCCAATCAGCCCCAGCATTTT.

The chain couples TRBV29-1 to TRBJ2-7; 9 bases fit TRBD2. Germline V gene lookup returns CDR1 SQVTM and CDR2 ANQGSEA. The CDR3 runs 12 residues. J was trimmed by 3 bases and V by 5 bases; bases with no gene match: 2. For the CDR3, the DNA is TGCAGCGTTAGAGCGGGAGGCTACGAGCAGTACTTC. Translated: CSVRAGGYEQYF.

About this clonotype itself: One junction end disagrees with the germline gene, perhaps due to a read error. The chain joins TRBV7-2 to TRBJ1-2; no clear D. The CDR3 contains 15 residues. Germline assignment: CDR1 SGHTA and CDR2 FQGNSA. In DNA, the CDR3 is TGTGCCAGCAGCACCCAGGTTGGCCTTAGCTATGGCTACCCCTTC. It yields the protein CASSTQVGLSYGYPF.

In its sample, this clonotype was seen many times. The chain uses TRBV19 and TRBJ2-1; D might be TRBD1 or TRBD2, each matching 6 bases. The CDR3 runs to 16 residues. Germline V CDR1 and CDR2: LNHDA, SQIVND (reference sequence). Trimming left V 8 bases short and J 0 bases short, with 17 bases between. CDR3 sequence reads: CASGPQRGVSYNEQFF. As DNA, the CDR3 is TGTGCCAGTGGACCCCAGAGGGGGGTCTCCTACAATGAGCAGTTCTTC. Filled out from reference TRBV19 and TRBJ2-1, the complete variable domain reads DGGITQSPKYLFRKEGQNVTLSCEQNLNHDAMYWYRQDPGQGLRLIYYSQIVNDFQKGDIAEGYSVSREKKESFPLTVTSAQKNPTAFYLCASGPQRGVSYNEQFFGPGTRLTVL.

Ten or more counts support this clonotype. The chain carries TRBV19 and TRBJ2-7; D may match TRBD1 or TRBD2 (5 bases each). CDR3 size: 16 residues. CDR1 is LNHDA and CDR2 is SQIVND in the germline V gene (reference sequence). The V end was cut by 3 bases, the J end by 0 bases, with 15 bases between. The CDR3 loop reads CASSIWGTTSSYEQYF. The CDR3 DNA reads TGTGCCAGTAGTATTTGGGGGACCACGAGCTCCTACGAGCAGTACTTC.

Details on this clonotype: Given a much more abundant clone one base away, this may be a read error. The chain is built from TRBV7-2 and TRBJ2-1, with D perhaps matching TRBD2 (6 bases). Germline CDR1 SGHTA, CDR2 FQGNSA. The CDR3 sequence is 15 residues long. CDR3 amino acids: CASSLAGGTYNEQIF. CDR3 DNA: TGTGCCAGCAGCTTAGCGGGGGGAACTTACAATGAGCAGATCTTC.

This clonotype was seen at least ten times. The chain links TRBV5-1 to TRBJ2-1; TRBD2 is a possible D gene (6 bases). This CDR3 has 14 amino acids. Germline V gene sequence: CDR1 SGHRS, CDR2 YFSETQ. The V gene lost 4 bases and the J gene lost 5 bases, with 13 bases spanning the gap. As DNA, the CDR3 is TGCGCCAGCAGCGTGGGACTGGTGAACAATGAGCAGTTCTTC. Translating gives CASSVGLVNNEQFF.